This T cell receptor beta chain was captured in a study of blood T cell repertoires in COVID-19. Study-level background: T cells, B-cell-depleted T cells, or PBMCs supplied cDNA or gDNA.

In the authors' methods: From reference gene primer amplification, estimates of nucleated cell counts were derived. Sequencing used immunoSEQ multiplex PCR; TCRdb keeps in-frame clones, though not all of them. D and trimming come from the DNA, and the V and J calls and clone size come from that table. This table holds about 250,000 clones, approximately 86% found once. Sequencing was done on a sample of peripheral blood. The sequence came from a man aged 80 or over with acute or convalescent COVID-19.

The CDR3, as DNA: TGTGCCAGCAGTGAATACGTGACAGGGGAAGCTTTCTTT. Translating it yields CASSEYVTGEAFF. The gene calls are TRBV25-1 and TRBJ1-1, with TRBD1 matching 7 bases. J gave up 8 bases and V 0 bases, and 3 bases lay outside the gene matches. The CDR3 has 13 amino acids. CDR1 is MGHDK and CDR2 is SYGVNS in the germline V gene.